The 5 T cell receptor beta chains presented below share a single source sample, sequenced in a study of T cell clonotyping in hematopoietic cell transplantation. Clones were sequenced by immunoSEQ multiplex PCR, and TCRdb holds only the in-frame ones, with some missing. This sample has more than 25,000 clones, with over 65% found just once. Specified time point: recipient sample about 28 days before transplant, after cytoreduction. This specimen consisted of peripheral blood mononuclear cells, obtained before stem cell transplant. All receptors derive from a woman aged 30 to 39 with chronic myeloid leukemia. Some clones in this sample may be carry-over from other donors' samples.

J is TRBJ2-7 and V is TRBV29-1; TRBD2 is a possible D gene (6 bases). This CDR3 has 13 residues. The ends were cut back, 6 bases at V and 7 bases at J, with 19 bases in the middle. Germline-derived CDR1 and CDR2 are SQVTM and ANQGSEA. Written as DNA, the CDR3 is TGCAGCGTCGGCTTTGATGCCGGGGGTGAGCAGTACTTC. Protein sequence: CSVGFDAGGEQYF.

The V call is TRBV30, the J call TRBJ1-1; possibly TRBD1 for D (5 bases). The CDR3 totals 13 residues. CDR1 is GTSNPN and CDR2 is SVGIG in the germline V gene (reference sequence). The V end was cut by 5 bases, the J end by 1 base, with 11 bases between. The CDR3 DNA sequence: TGTGCCTGGTGGACACCTCCGAACACTGAAGCTTTCTTT. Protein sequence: CAWWTPPNTEAFF.

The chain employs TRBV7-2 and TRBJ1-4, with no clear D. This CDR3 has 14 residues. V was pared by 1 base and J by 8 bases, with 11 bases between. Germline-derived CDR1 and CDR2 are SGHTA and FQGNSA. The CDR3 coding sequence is TGTGCCAGCAGCTTAGGGGTTACGAGCGAAAAACTGTTTTTT. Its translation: CASSLGVTSEKLFF.

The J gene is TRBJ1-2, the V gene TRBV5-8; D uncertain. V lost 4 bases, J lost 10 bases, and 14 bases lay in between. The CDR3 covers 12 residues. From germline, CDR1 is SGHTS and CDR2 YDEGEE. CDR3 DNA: TGTGCCAGCAGCGTCGGTTTATTGGACTACACCTTC. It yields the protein CASSVGLLDYTF.

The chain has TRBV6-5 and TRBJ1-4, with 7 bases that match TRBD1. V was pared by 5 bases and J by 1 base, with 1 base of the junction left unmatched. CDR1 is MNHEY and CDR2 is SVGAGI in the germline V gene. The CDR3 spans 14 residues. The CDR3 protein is CASSNRGTNEKLFF. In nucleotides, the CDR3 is TGTGCCAGCAGTAACAGGGGAACTAATGAAAAACTGTTTTTT.